This passage covers 17 T cell receptor beta chains from one sample sequenced in a study of blood T cell repertoires in COVID-19. Sequencing was performed with immunoSEQ multiplex PCR; in TCRdb, only in-frame clones are kept and a portion is missing. The profile shows tens of thousands of clones, 80% of them singletons. Sequenced: peripheral blood. The receptors derive from a man aged 55 to 69 with acute or convalescent COVID-19.

This chain uses TRBV24-1 with TRBJ2-1, with D possibly TRBD1 on 6 matching bases. The CDR3 extends over 16 amino acids. Germline lookup yields CDR1 KGHDR and CDR2 SFDVKD. V lost 2 bases and J lost 1, with 11 bases in between. CDR3 region: CATSDSTGWSYNEQFF. The CDR3 nucleotides are TGTGCCACCAGTGATTCGACAGGATGGTCCTACAATGAGCAGTTCTTC.

This chain uses TRBV5-1 with TRBJ2-5, with D maybe TRBD2 (6 bases). Trimming left V 0 bases short and J 5 bases short, with 8 bases between. The germline CDR1 and CDR2 sequences are SGHRS and YFSETQ. The length of the CDR3 is 13 residues. Here the CDR3 reads CASSLVSGETQYF. The CDR3 DNA sequence: TGCGCCAGCAGCTTGGTCAGCGGGGAGACCCAGTACTTC.

This chain connects TRBV3-1 (or the pseudogene TRBV3-2) to TRBJ2-5; TRBD2 agrees at 9 bases. The trim removed 3 bases at V and 2 bases at J, leaving 4 bases unmatched. The germline V gene has CDR1 LGHDT and CDR2 YNNKEL (reference sequence). This CDR3 has 15 amino acids. CDR3 sequence: CASSQAGGLQETQYF. DNA of the CDR3: TGTGCCAGCAGCCAGGCGGGGGGGCTTCAAGAGACCCAGTACTTC.

The gene calls are TRBV7-2 and TRBJ2-3; tentatively, D is TRBD2 (6 bases). Germline values: CDR1 SGHTA, CDR2 FQGNSA. The CDR3 is 14 amino acids. V was clipped by 6 bases and J by 0 bases, with 10 bases between them. CDR3 nucleotides: TGTGCCAGCAGTTTTAGCGGTAGCACAGATACGCAGTATTTT. Protein sequence: CASSFSGSTDTQYF.

This rearrangement joins TRBV27 to TRBJ2-7, with D maybe TRBD2 (5 bases). Deletions cut 6 bases from V and 5 bases from J, with 14 bases between. The CDR3 has 13 amino acids. Germline loops: CDR1 MNHEY, CDR2 SMNVEV (reference sequence). The chain's CDR3 is CASRTIARNEQYF. CDR3 in DNA: TGTGCCAGCAGAACAATAGCGAGAAACGAGCAGTACTTC.

This rearrangement joins TRBV6-5 to TRBJ2-1, with TRBD2 identical over 11 bases. V lost 6 bases, J lost 7 bases, and 2 bases stayed unmatched. From germline, CDR1 is MNHEY and CDR2 SVGAGI. The CDR3 is 13 amino acids. The CDR3 is CASRGTSGNEQFF. CDR3 sequence (DNA): TGTGCCAGCAGGGGGACTAGCGGAAATGAGCAGTTCTTC.

The genes are TRBV2 and TRBJ2-7, with a tentative D call TRBD2 (7 bases). From germline, CDR1 is SNHLY and CDR2 FYNNEI. V dropped 4 bases and J dropped 6 bases, with 13 bases sitting between them. This CDR3 is built from 13 residues. The CDR3 DNA follows: TGTGCCAGCAGTGTTGGGGGGGCGGGCGAGCAGTACTTC. Translation: CASSVGGAGEQYF.

The V call is TRBV5-4, the J call TRBJ2-1, with 7 bases lining up with TRBD2. CDR3 length: 13 residues. J gave up 5 bases and V 1 base, and 0 bases lay outside the gene matches. CDR1 SGHNT and CDR2 YYREEE come from the germline V gene (reference sequence). The CDR3 DNA reads TGTGCCAGCAGCTTGCTAGCGGACAATGAGCAGTTCTTC. It translates to CASSLLADNEQFF.

This clone was recorded once. This chain joins TRBV11-2 and TRBJ1-1, with 7 bases lining up with TRBD1. CDR3 length: 15 amino acids. Unmatched junction bases numbered 4, after V lost 3 bases and J lost 0 bases. Germline V CDR1 and CDR2: SGHAT, FQNNGV. CDR3 sequence (DNA): TGTGCCAGCAGCTTGATGGACAGGTTGAACACTGAAGCTTTCTTT. Its protein is CASSLMDRLNTEAFF.

V usage is TRBV5-5 and J usage is TRBJ2-1, with 14 positions matching TRBD2. Trimming at V came to 4 bases and at J to 4 bases, leaving 4 bases not matched to a gene. Germline V gene lookup returns CDR1 SGHKS and CDR2 YYEKEE (reference sequence). CDR3 size: 16 residues. The DNA for the CDR3 is TGTGCCAGCAGCCCGGGACTAGCGGGGGTTTACAATGAGCAGTTCTTC. It is translated as CASSPGLAGVYNEQFF.

CDR3 residues: CASSDRGKQPQHF. CDR3 in DNA: TGTGCCAGCAGCGACAGGGGAAAACAGCCCCAGCATTTT. V and J are TRBV12-3 or TRBV12-4 and TRBJ1-5; 8 bases map to TRBD1. This CDR3 region has 13 residues. J was trimmed by 7 bases and V by 6 bases; bases with no gene match: 5.

The chain uses TRBV12-5 and TRBJ2-1; no clear D. Deletions cut 2 bases from V and 5 bases from J, with 13 bases between. Germline CDR1 is LGHNT and CDR2 is FRNRAP. The CDR3 covers 15 residues. The CDR3 loop reads CASGLLHPPHNEQFF. The DNA for the CDR3 is TGTGCTAGTGGTTTGTTACACCCCCCCCACAATGAGCAGTTCTTC.

The V gene is TRBV11-1, the J gene TRBJ2-1; D may be TRBD2 (6 bases). Looked up from germline, CDR1 is SGHAT and CDR2 is FQDESV (reference sequence). There are 15 residues in the CDR3. With 1 base removed from V and 7 bases from J, the gap between germline ends came to 14 bases. The chain's CDR3 is CASSLGPDYSNEQFF. For the CDR3, the DNA is TGTGCCAGCAGCTTAGGTCCGGACTACTCGAATGAGCAGTTCTTC.

V is TRBV5-1 and J is TRBJ2-2; D call uncertain. V gave up 2 bases and J gave up 0 bases, with 8 bases separating them. The CDR3 totals 15 residues. The germline V gene has CDR1 SGHRS and CDR2 YFSETQ. The DNA for the CDR3 is TGCGCCAGCAGCTTATCTACTTCGAACACCGGGGAGCTGTTTTTT. It is translated as CASSLSTSNTGELFF.

CDR3 sequence (DNA): TGCAGCGTTGAAGTGGGGGGTAGACTCTCTGGAAACACCATATATTTT. Its translation is CSVEVGGRLSGNTIYF. V is TRBV29-1 and J is TRBJ1-3; D is possibly TRBD1 (5 bases). Germline CDR1 is SQVTM and CDR2 is ANQGSEA. CDR3 size: 16 residues. V lost 1 base and J 0 bases, leaving 13 bases between the germline ends.

The chain carries TRBV12-3 or TRBV12-4 and TRBJ1-5, with no clear D. CDR3 length equals 13 residues. V was trimmed by 10 bases and J by 5 bases, leaving 15 bases between them. This chain's CDR3 is CATSLEADQPQHF. Written as DNA, the CDR3 is TGTGCCACCAGCTTAGAGGCGGATCAGCCCCAGCATTTT.

The chain has TRBV24-1 and TRBJ2-3, with 10 bases matching TRBD1. Unmatched junction bases numbered 2, after V lost 5 bases and J lost 4 bases. Germline loops: CDR1 KGHDR, CDR2 SFDVKD. CDR3 size: 14 residues. The CDR3 coding sequence is TGTGCCACCAGTGGACAGGGGGCTCCAGATACGCAGTATTTT. Its translation: CATSGQGAPDTQYF.